Described below is a single T cell receptor beta chain sequence and its context. Its target is unknown. Each of the donors was a healthy adult who was HIV-negative and had not had a recent acute infection or vaccination. Everyone who donated was a Caucasian adult who lived in Nashville, Tennessee. This sample was taken from a study of shared clonotypes between healthy human individuals. This table comes from immunoSEQ multiplex PCR, and its TCRdb copy is limited to in-frame clones, with some not included. Here the sample spans around 700,000 clones, about 74% being singletons. The V segment lost 0 bases and the J segment 7 bases; nucleotides outside the gene matches: 4. Germline CDR1 is SGHAT and CDR2 is FQNNGV. The length of the CDR3 is 14 residues. General study results and limits: Relative to clonotypes present in all four donors, those not shared had lower generation probabilities.

The gene calls are TRBV11-2 and TRBJ1-2; 8 positions agree with TRBD1. Sequenced sample: memory CD4+ T cells sorted from blood. Subset noted: CD45RA-negative fraction. The receptor comes from a woman aged 25 to 45 in good health. The CDR3 DNA reads TGTGCCAGCAGCTTAGATCCGGACAGGGCTGGCTACACCTTC. It encodes CASSLDPDRAGYTF.